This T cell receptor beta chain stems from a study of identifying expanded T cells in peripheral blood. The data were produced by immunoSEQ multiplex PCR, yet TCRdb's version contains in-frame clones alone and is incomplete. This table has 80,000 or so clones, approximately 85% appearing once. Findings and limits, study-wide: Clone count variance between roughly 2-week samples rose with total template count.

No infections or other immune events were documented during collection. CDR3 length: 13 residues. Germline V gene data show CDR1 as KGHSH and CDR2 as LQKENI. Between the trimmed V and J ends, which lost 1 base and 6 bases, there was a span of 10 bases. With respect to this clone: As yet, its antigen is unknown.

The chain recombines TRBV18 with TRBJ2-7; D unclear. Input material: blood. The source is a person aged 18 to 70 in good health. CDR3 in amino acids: CASSPQPQAEQYF. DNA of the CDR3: TGTGCCAGCTCACCACAACCGCAGGCCGAGCAGTACTTC.